A selection of T cell receptor beta chains follows, all from one sample in a study of T cell responses to AZD1222 COVID-19 vaccine. Repertoires were generated with immunoSEQ multiplex PCR, while TCRdb's copy carries only in-frame clones and drops some. The top ten clones hold around 3.2% of a sample with about 99,000 clones, about 85% of them seen once. Sequenced material: peripheral blood, taken on day 0 of AZD1222 vaccination. The source is an adult in good health. Each CDR3 is given with its conserved first and last residue. The order of the fields is V gene, J gene, clone size, CDR3 protein. Clone size is stated in some rows and not others, as once, few, many or a class when expanded.

TRBV27,TRBJ2-7,-,CASSFRTVGGFGEQYF
TRBV2,TRBJ1-1,-,CASSTPGGRGNTEAFF
TRBV2,TRBJ2-2,-,CASSEALFGSGELFF
TRBV4-3,TRBJ1-2,once,CASSQDRGFYGYTF
TRBV7-8,TRBJ2-7,-,CASSRTGGYSYEQYF
TRBV27,TRBJ1-1,-,CASRVLGQMNTEAFF
TRBV18,TRBJ2-5,-,CASSPRQGNGETQYF
TRBV27,TRBJ1-2,-,CASSLSRTDYGYTF
TRBV2,TRBJ1-4,-,CASSRPSGNEKLFF
TRBV21-1,TRBJ1-5,-,CASSTHFQERSNQPQHF
TRBV29-1,TRBJ2-5,-,CSVEVPGTETQYF
TRBV7-6,TRBJ2-1,-,CASSLIPRTSRNEQFF
TRBV7-9,TRBJ2-7,-,CASSSGQGLMNEQYF
TRBV7-9,TRBJ1-1,-,CASQRRGGGVTDTEAFF
TRBV9,TRBJ2-3,-,CASTGLGTSGGTSTDTQYF
TRBV6-5,TRBJ2-1,-,CASCKVWNEQFF
TRBV24-1,TRBJ1-4,-,CATSETGGNEKLFF
TRBV6-5,TRBJ2-5,-,CASTKGQIPETQYF
TRBV29-1,TRBJ1-1,-,CSVEGGGLSRAEAFF
TRBV7-5,TRBJ1-3,-,CARSLALNRHSGNTIYF
TRBV27,TRBJ1-2,-,CASSLGAGSYGYTF
TRBV9,TRBJ1-4,-,CASSMRQGVTNEKLFF
TRBV19,TRBJ1-6,-,CASTQKNRRTDYTQGRTPLHF
TRBV25-1,TRBJ1-5,-,CASSEYRVYQPQHF
TRBV2,TRBJ1-1,-,CASSGDRGGTEAFF
TRBV7-2,TRBJ1-5,once,CASSLALSAGESNQPQHF
TRBV6-5,TRBJ1-1,-,CASSLQGIEGEAFF
TRBV9,TRBJ2-7,-,CASSVGTGVEEQYF
TRBV4-1,TRBJ1-2,-,CASSQAGLYGYTF
TRBV3-1/TRBV3-2,TRBJ1-2,-,CASSKRSPGQGAGYGYTF
TRBV11-2,TRBJ2-3,-,CASSLEEPGLPLTDTQYF
TRBV15,TRBJ1-3,-,CATSRDRRNTIYF
TRBV11-3,TRBJ2-1,-,CASSPPRTSAEQFF
TRBV25-1,TRBJ1-2,-,CASSVGTSGYTF
TRBV7-3,TRBJ1-1,once,CASSFHDRATEAFF